The 5 T cell receptor beta chains below come from one sample, sequenced in a study of blood T cell repertoires in COVID-19. The repertoire was sequenced with immunoSEQ multiplex PCR; TCRdb's copy has only in-frame clones and lacks some. The sample holds 450,000 or so clones, about 88% seen once. Source material: peripheral blood. The source of these receptors is a woman between 35 and 50 years old with COVID-19, enrolled during active disease.

The chain joins TRBV7-9 to TRBJ1-2, with 7 bases lining up with TRBD1. Unmatched junction bases numbered 14, after V lost 5 bases and J lost 5 bases. In germline, CDR1 is SEHNR, CDR2 FQNEAQ (reference sequence). The CDR3 is 16 amino acids. The CDR3 sequence is CASSPYGTAPFYGYTF. CDR3 bases: TGTGCCAGCAGCCCTTACGGGACAGCTCCATTTTATGGCTACACCTTC.

The rearrangement links TRBV19 to TRBJ2-3; TRBD2 matches at 10 bases. V lost 4 bases to trimming and J lost 2 bases; unmatched junction nucleotides: 6. The germline CDR1 and CDR2 sequences are LNHDA and SQIVND (reference sequence). The CDR3 contains 16 residues. CDR3 in amino acids: CASSTLAGVFTDTQYF. The CDR3 DNA is TGTGCCAGTAGTACCCTAGCGGGAGTGTTCACAGATACGCAGTATTTT.

V and J are TRBV7-9 and TRBJ2-5; D possibly corresponds to TRBD1 (5 bases). CDR1 and CDR2 (germline): SEHNR, FQNEAQ (reference sequence). CDR3 length: 16 residues. V lost 5 bases and J lost 5, with 21 bases in between. The CDR3 DNA reads as TGTGCCAGCAGCCCAATGGCAGGGTCCGTTCTCGAGACCCAGTACTTC. Protein sequence: CASSPMAGSVLETQYF. The full variable domain, rest sourced from reference TRBV7-9 and TRBJ2-5, is DTGVSQNPRHKITKRGQNVTFRCDPISEHNRLYWYRQTLGQGPEFLTYFQNEAQLEKSRLLSDRFSAERPKGSFSTLEIQRTEQGDSAMYLCASSPMAGSVLETQYFGPGTRLLVL.

The V call is TRBV24-1, the J call TRBJ2-5; possibly TRBD2 for D (6 bases). The germline V and J ends were trimmed by 4 bases and 5 bases, with 16 bases remaining between them. The germline V gene has CDR1 KGHDR and CDR2 SFDVKD. CDR3 size: 15 residues. Here the CDR3 DNA reads TGTGCCACCAGTGACCCAGGGTTGGCGGGGGAGACCCAGTACTTC. Translation gives CATSDPGLAGETQYF.

The rearrangement uses TRBV28 and TRBJ1-5; 8 bases are shared with TRBD1. Germline V gene data show CDR1 as MDHEN and CDR2 as SYDVKM. There are 15 residues in the CDR3. V dropped 6 bases and J dropped 5; count of bases not matched to a gene: 9. The CDR3 spells CASSLDRGMYQPQHF. The CDR3 bases are TGTGCCAGCAGCTTAGACAGGGGAATGTATCAGCCCCAGCATTTT.